This T cell receptor (beta chain) appears in the sequencing data of a study of T cells after yellow fever vaccination (dated by TCRdb to about 2019). For context, the study as a whole: Libraries from fractions with low cell numbers were prepared with the SMART-Seq v4 Ultra Low Input RNA kit. The cohort comprised two healthy male donors, one aged 18 to 29 and one aged 30 to 39 years. To follow T-cell clones before and after primary and booster YFV17D yellow fever vaccination, bulk TCR alpha and beta repertoires were sequenced over time. Blood samples were taken at several timepoints before and after primary and secondary immunization, and bulk PBMC replicates and cell subsets were isolated.

On the study overall, not on this receptor specifically: Most clones expanded after primary vaccination were re-detected after the booster (approximately 95% of CD4 and approximately 85% of CD8), suggesting broad memory maintenance. A small fraction of clonotypes showed up in both the CD4 and CD8 compartments, probably as a result of convergent recombination. FACS-sorted repertoires could contain abundant contaminating clonotypes from the bulk population, so computational filtering was required. The study included only a couple of donors, which limits how far the findings can be generalized. The secondary T-cell response was found to be weaker but faster than the primary response, with a peak reached on day 5 rather than on day 15.

A remark on this clonotype: This clone's antigen is unknown. No base quality values were provided; no much bigger clone lies one nucleotide off.

Synthesis of TCR cDNA relied on 5'RACE template switching, a step that introduced a universal primer site along with unique molecular identifiers. cDNA synthesis was primed from both the TCR alpha and TCR beta constant segments. Libraries were amplified in two PCR steps, with sample barcodes and sequencing adapters added in the second step. Sequencing of the libraries was done on either Illumina HiSeq 2500 (2x100 bp) or NovaSeq (2x150 bp). In the authors' own workflow: Reads were demultiplexed and collapsed into UMI consensus sequences with MIGEC, and V(D)J alignment was performed with MiXCR. Using edgeR on replicate PBMC samples, clonotypes were called vaccine-responding if FDR was below 0.01 and the log2 fold change was above 5 up to day 15. Each bulk clonotype was labeled CD4 or CD8 based on which sequenced repertoire, CD4 or CD8, contained the clonotype at higher abundance. TCRdb trimmed public reads at Q25 via fastp, called clones via MiXCR and kept in-frame beta chains. CDR3 protein sequences are deduplicated, and each keeps its most common genes and DNA. The V and J calls reflect TCRdb's pipeline rather than the authors' work. The sample table lists about 510,000 distinct CDR3 sequences, just over 20% of them with a count of one. The ten largest clones take up about 17% of the sample.

What this sample's treatment or condition label stands for: live attenuated yellow fever vaccine strain. At each blood-draw timepoint, two biological replicates of bulk PBMCs were collected. PBMCs were isolated from peripheral blood using a standard Ficoll-Paque protocol. RNA was extracted with TriZol from bulk PBMCs, CD4 and CD8 fractions, and dextramer-positive and dextramer-negative fractions. CDR1 and CDR2, looked up from the germline V gene, are ENHRY and SYGVKD. The CDR3 has 14 amino acids, counting the end cysteine and valine. The sequence is cut down to CDR3 DNA, 42 bases in frame from base 1. Germline trimming: 6 bases from V, 5 bases from J; junction bases outside gene matches: 7.

The sequence derives from a man in his late teens or twenties who received the YFV17D yellow fever vaccine. The chain is encoded by TRBV10-3 joined to TRBJ2-7, and TRBD1 matches 10 of the central bases. The sequencing here drew on PBMCs, taken around 3 weeks after the first yellow fever vaccination. In nucleotide form, the sequence is TGTGCCATCAGCGTGGACAGGGGGAATAACGAGCAGTACGTC. Its protein product is CAISVDRGNNEQYV.